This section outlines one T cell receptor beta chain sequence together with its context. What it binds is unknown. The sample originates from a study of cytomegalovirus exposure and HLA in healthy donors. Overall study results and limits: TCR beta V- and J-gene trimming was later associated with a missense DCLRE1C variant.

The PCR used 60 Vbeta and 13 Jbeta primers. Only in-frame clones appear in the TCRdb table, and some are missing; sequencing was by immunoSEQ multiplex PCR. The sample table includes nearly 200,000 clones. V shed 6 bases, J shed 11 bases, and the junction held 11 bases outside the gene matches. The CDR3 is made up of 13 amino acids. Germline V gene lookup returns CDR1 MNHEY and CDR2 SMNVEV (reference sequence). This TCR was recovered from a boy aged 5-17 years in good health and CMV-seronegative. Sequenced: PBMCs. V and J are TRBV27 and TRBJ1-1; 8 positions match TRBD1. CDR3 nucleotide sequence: TGTGCCAGCAGAAGAAAGGAGGACAGGGTGGCTTTCTTT. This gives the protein CASRRKEDRVAFF.